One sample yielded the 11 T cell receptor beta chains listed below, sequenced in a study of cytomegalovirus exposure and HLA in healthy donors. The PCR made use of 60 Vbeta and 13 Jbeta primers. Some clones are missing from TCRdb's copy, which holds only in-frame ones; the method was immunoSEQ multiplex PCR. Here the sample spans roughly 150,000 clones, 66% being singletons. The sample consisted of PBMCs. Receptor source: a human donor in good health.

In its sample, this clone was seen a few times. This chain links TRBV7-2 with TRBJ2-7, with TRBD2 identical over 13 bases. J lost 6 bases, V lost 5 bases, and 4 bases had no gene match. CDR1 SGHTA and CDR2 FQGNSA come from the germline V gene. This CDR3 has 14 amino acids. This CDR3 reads CASSIGLAGVEQYF. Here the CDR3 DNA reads TGTGCCAGCAGCATTGGACTAGCGGGAGTCGAGCAGTACTTC.

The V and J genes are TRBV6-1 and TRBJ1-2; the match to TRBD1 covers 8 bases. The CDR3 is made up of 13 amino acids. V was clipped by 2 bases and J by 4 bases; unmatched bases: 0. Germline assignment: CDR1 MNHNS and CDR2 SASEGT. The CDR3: CASSETGGYGYTF. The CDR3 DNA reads TGTGCCAGCAGTGAAACAGGGGGCTATGGCTACACCTTC.

The CDR3 DNA is TGTGCCAGCAGCAGTGGACAAGCTTTCGGGCCCCAGCATTTT. Residues: CASSSGQAFGPQHF. The V and J genes are TRBV5-6 and TRBJ1-5; D might be TRBD1 (5 bases). This CDR3 is 14 amino acids long. CDR1 is SGHDT and CDR2 is YYEEEE in the germline V gene. V lost 4 bases to trimming and J lost 9 bases, with 17 bases between them.

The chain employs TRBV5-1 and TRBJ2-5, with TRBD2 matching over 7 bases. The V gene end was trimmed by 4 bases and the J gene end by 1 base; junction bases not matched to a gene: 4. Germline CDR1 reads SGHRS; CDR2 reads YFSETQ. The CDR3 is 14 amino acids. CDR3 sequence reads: CASSTASGQETQYF. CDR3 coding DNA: TGCGCCAGCAGCACCGCTAGCGGCCAAGAGACCCAGTACTTC.

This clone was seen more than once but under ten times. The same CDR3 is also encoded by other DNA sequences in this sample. CDR3 sequence (DNA): TGTGCCAGCTCACCCGACCGGGGTAACTATGGCTACACCTTC. Its protein product is CASSPDRGNYGYTF. The chain recombines TRBV18 with TRBJ1-2; D not certain. Germline CDR1 is KGHSH and CDR2 is LQKENI. The CDR3 totals 14 residues. The germline V and J ends were trimmed by 3 bases and 1 base, with 9 bases remaining between them.

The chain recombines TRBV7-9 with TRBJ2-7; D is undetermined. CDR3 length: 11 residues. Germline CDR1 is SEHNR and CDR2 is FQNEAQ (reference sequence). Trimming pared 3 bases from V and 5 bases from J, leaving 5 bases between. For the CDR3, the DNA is TGTGCCAGCAGCTTCTCTAACGAGCAGTACTTC. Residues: CASSFSNEQYF. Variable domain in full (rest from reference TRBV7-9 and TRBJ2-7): DTGVSQNPRHKITKRGQNVTFRCDPISEHNRLYWYRQTLGQGPEFLTYFQNEAQLEKSRLLSDRFSAERPKGSFSTLEIQRTEQGDSAMYLCASSFSNEQYFGPGTRLTVT.

The CDR3 DNA sequence: TGTGCCAGCAGCCAACAGGGGGATGGCTACACCTTC. It specifies CASSQQGDGYTF. V usage is TRBV7-9 and J usage is TRBJ1-2, with 8 bases aligning to TRBD1. Germline CDR1 is SEHNR and CDR2 is FQNEAQ (reference sequence). The V gene end was trimmed by 5 bases and the J gene end by 6 bases; junction bases not matched to a gene: 2. The CDR3 runs to 12 residues.

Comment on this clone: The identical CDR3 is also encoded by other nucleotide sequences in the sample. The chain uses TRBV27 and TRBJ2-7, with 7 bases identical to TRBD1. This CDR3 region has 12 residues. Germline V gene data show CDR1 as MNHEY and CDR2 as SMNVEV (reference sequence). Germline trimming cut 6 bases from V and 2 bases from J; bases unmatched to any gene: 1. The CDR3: CASRGGPYEQYF. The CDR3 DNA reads TGTGCCAGCAGAGGGGGCCCCTACGAGCAGTACTTC.

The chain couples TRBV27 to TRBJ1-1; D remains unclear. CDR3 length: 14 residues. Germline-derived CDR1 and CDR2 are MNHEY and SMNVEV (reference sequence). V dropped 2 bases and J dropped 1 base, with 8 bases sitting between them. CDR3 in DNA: TGTGCCAGCAGTTTAATCGGCGGGAACACTGAAGCTTTCTTT. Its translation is CASSLIGGNTEAFF.

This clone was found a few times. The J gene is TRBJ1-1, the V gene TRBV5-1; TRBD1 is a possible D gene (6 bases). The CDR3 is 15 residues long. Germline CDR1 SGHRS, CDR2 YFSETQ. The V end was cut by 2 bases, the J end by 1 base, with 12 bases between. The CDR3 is CASSLGQGKNTEAFF. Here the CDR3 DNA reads TGCGCCAGCAGCTTAGGCCAGGGGAAGAACACTGAAGCTTTCTTT. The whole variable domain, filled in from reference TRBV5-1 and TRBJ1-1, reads KAGVTQTPRYLIKTRGQQVTLSCSPISGHRSVSWYQQTPGQGLQFLFEYFSETQRNKGNFPGRFSGRQFSNSRSEMNVSTLELGDSALYLCASSLGQGKNTEAFFGQGTRLTVV.

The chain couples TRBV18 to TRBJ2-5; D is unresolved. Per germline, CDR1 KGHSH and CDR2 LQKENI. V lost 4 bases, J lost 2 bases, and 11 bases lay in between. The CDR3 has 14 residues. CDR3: CASSREEQQETQYF. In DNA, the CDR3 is TGTGCCAGCTCACGAGAAGAGCAACAAGAGACCCAGTACTTC.